The 2 T cell receptor beta chains presented below share a single source sample, sequenced in a study of blood T cells in healthy people across ages. Primers used in a second PCR of roughly 6 to 11 cycles were a sample-barcoded 5' primer and a J-beta primer mix. In TCRdb, the 5' RACE reads were re-called with MiXCR into one record per CDR3 protein. The repertoire holds 450,000 to 600,000 distinct CDR3 sequences, with 25% to 35% as singletons. The same specimen was also included in a second study, on T cells of mothers and their children.

The sample taken for sequencing was blood. Receptors originate from a boy under 10 years old in good health.

This sequence joins TRBV3-1 and TRBJ2-5; D ambiguous. The DNA end lines up better with TRBJ2-1; the J call may be wrong. Germline assignment: CDR1 LGHDT and CDR2 YNNKEL (reference sequence). The CDR3 sequence is 12 residues long. The CDR3 DNA follows: TGTGCCAGCAGCCTCAAGATTGGTGAGCAGTTCTTC. Translated: CASSLKIGEQFF.

This chain uses TRBV11-2 with TRBJ2-3; D is uncertain. The CDR3 sequence is 15 residues long. Germline CDR1 is SGHAT and CDR2 is FQNNGV. Trimming removed 1 base at V and 2 bases at J, with 10 bases between. The DNA of the CDR3 is TGTGCCAGCAGCTTAGTTGGCGGAGTCACAGATACGCAGTATTTT. It specifies CASSLVGGVTDTQYF.